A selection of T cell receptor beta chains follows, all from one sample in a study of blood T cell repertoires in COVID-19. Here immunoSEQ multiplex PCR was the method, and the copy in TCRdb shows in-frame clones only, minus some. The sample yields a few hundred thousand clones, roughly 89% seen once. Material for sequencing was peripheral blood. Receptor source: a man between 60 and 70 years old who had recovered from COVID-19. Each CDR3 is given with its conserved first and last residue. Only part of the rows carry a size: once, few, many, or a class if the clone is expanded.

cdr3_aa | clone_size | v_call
CASSESGNSYNSPLHF | once | TRBV9
CASSVQEPGRSGNTIYF | - | TRBV9
CASSPDRSDEKLFF | - | TRBV7-2
CASSIAGGYKNIQYF | - | TRBV19
CASSPPGQGNEKLFF | - | TRBV18
CASSLVTGKLSPLHF | - | TRBV11-1
CASSWGLSNQPQHF | - | TRBV6-5
CASIQGASTDTQYF | - | TRBV7-9
CASSYGTVQPQHF | - | TRBV7-2
CASSPDRGGSYEQYF | - | TRBV5-5
CASSITIAGYEQYF | few | TRBV19
CASSFEYLNTEAFF | - | TRBV7-8